This TCR beta chain was recorded in a study of shared clonotypes between healthy human individuals. Each sample came from a Caucasian adult donor living in Nashville, Tennessee. With regard to this clone: Its antigen is still unknown. The same CDR3 arises from other DNA sequences in this sample as well.

The study's findings and limits: Limitation of the genetic and exposure-history diversity represented came from the few donors. Among donors, the sharing of clonotypes was expected to be influenced by sequencing depth.

Trimming cost V 1 base and J 4 bases; bases outside gene matches: 0. The CDR3 sequence is 15 residues long. Germline V gene lookup returns CDR1 SGHVS and CDR2 FQNEAQ. For each subset, genomic DNA was distributed in equal portions over several immunoSEQ plates. The method was immunoSEQ multiplex PCR; TCRdb's version includes in-frame clones alone and lacks a portion of them. The data contain fewer than 1.6 million clones, just under 99% of them singletons. The clonotype comes from a man in his thirties or forties in good health. The chain links TRBV7-8 to TRBJ2-7, with TRBD2 matching over 14 bases. Sequenced: naive CD4+ T cells sorted from blood. Subset in this sample: CD45RA+ positively selected. The CDR3 DNA is TGTGCCAGCAGCTTAGGGACTAGCGGGAGGTACGAGCAGTACTTC. It is translated as CASSLGTSGRYEQYF.